The 15 T cell receptor beta chains in this list originate from one sample, sequenced in a study of naive and memory T cell subsets. Two oligonucleotides, mixed equimolar, formed the beta constant-region primer covering TRBC1 and TRBC2. Ligated cDNA was amplified by four rounds of PCR with nested alpha and beta constant-region primers and SP2. TCRdb re-analysed the UMI-ligation and nested PCR reads in MiXCR, keeping a single row per CDR3 protein. Among approximately 140,000 distinct CDR3 sequences listed, 15% to 25% were seen once. These TCRs' antigens remain unknown. Whole-study findings and limits: Possibly reflecting memory cells re-expressing CD45RA, a few larger clonotypes occurred in naive repertoires, especially CD8.

Source material: naive CD8+ T cells from blood. The receptors were sampled from a human donor in good health.

The chain couples TRBV12-3 or TRBV12-4 to TRBJ1-5; maybe TRBD1 (6 bases). Trimming took 6 bases from V and 0 from J, leaving 9 bases between them. The CDR3 length is 14 residues. CDR3 nucleotides: TGTGCCAGCAGCCCACAGGGTAGCAATCAGCCCCAGCATTTT. Protein sequence: CASSPQGSNQPQHF.

The sample holds a few counts of this clonotype. The CDR3 nucleotides are TGTGCCAGCAGTTTAAGCGGGAGGACTGAAGCTTTCTTT. It encodes CASSLSGRTEAFF. The V gene is TRBV27, the J gene TRBJ1-1; D gene ambiguous. V was shortened by 2 bases and J by 5 bases, with 9 bases between the two germline ends. The germline gives CDR1 MNHEY, CDR2 SMNVEV (reference sequence). The CDR3 totals 13 residues.

This clonotype occurred a few times. The rearrangement joins TRBV12-5 to TRBJ2-1, with D tentatively TRBD2 (6 bases). V was trimmed by 3 bases and J by 6 bases, leaving 12 bases between them. The CDR3 sequence is 14 residues long. Germline V gives CDR1 LGHNT, CDR2 FRNRAP. The CDR3 loop is CASGFPGLLNEQFF. The CDR3 DNA is TGTGCTAGTGGTTTCCCGGGACTTCTCAATGAGCAGTTCTTC.

This chain connects TRBV28 to TRBJ2-1; D is unclear. The CDR3 has 11 amino acids. V gave up 6 bases and J gave up 7 bases, with 7 bases separating them. Germline lookup yields CDR1 MDHEN and CDR2 SYDVKM. The CDR3 sequence: CASRSENEQFF. For the CDR3, the DNA is TGTGCCAGCAGATCAGAAAATGAGCAGTTCTTC.

This chain links TRBV27 with TRBJ2-1; D call uncertain. Germline assignment: CDR1 MNHEY and CDR2 SMNVEV (reference sequence). The CDR3 has 14 residues. Trimming stripped 1 base from V and 10 bases from J, with 14 bases between. CDR3 residues: CASSLLFRSDEQFF. The CDR3 DNA sequence: TGTGCCAGCAGTTTATTGTTCCGGAGCGACGAGCAGTTCTTC.

The chain uses TRBV11-2 and TRBJ2-3; D could derive from TRBD1 or TRBD2 (5 bases each). The germline CDR1 and CDR2 sequences are SGHAT and FQNNGV. Between the trimmed V and J ends, which lost 3 bases and 4 bases, there was a span of 26 bases. The CDR3 length is 19 residues. The CDR3 nucleotides are TGTGCCAGCAGCTTTGAAGCGGAGAGGGGCCCTGGTAGCCCAGATACGCAGTATTTT. Protein: CASSFEAERGPGSPDTQYF.

This clonotype was counted between two and nine times. V gene TRBV7-8 combines with J gene TRBJ1-1, with D hard to call. V was trimmed by 3 bases and J by 4 bases, leaving 6 bases between them. This CDR3 spans 12 amino acids. Germline V gene data show CDR1 as SGHVS and CDR2 as FQNEAQ. As DNA, the CDR3 is TGTGCCAGCAGCTTCGACACCACTGAAGCTTTCTTT. Its translation: CASSFDTTEAFF.

The gene calls are TRBV28 and TRBJ2-6; TRBD1 matches 8 bases. CDR1 is MDHEN, CDR2 SYDVKM, per germline. The V segment lost 3 bases and the J segment 3 bases; nucleotides outside the gene matches: 7. CDR3 size: 17 residues. In nucleotides, the CDR3 is TGTGCCAGCAGTTTCGAGGTCAGGGGGCATGGGGCCAACGTCCTGACTTTC. Its translation: CASSFEVRGHGANVLTF. The entire variable domain, with the rest obtained from reference TRBV28 and TRBJ2-6, is as follows: DVKVTQSSRYLVKRTGEKVFLECVQDMDHENMFWYRQDPGLGLRLIYFSYDVKMKEKGDIPEGYSVSREKKERFSLILESASTNQTSMYLCASSFEVRGHGANVLTFGAGSRLTVL.

The chain carries TRBV27 and TRBJ1-5, with TRBD1 matching 8 bases. CDR1 is MNHEY and CDR2 is SMNVEV in the germline V gene (reference sequence). With 4 bases clipped from V and 5 bases from J, the junction kept 7 bases outside the gene matches. The CDR3 contains 15 residues. CDR3: CASSWDGTGDQPQHF. The CDR3, as DNA: TGTGCCAGCAGTTGGGACGGGACAGGAGATCAGCCCCAGCATTTT.

This clonotype appeared a few times. The chain carries TRBV24-1 and TRBJ2-1, with no clear D. Trimming stripped 3 bases from V and 4 bases from J, with 12 bases between. This CDR3 spans 15 amino acids. Looked up from germline, CDR1 is KGHDR and CDR2 is SFDVKD. The chain's CDR3 is CATSDDKHWYNEQFF. CDR3 in DNA: TGTGCCACCAGTGATGACAAGCATTGGTACAATGAGCAGTTCTTC.

Only a few counts were recorded for this clonotype. V and J are TRBV12-3 or TRBV12-4 and TRBJ2-5; no reliable D call. V lost 5 bases and J 3 bases, leaving 19 bases between the germline ends. This CDR3 has 16 residues. The CDR3 here is CASSGSERHPEETQYF. The CDR3 DNA reads as TGTGCCAGCAGTGGGTCCGAACGGCACCCGGAAGAGACCCAGTACTTC.

The V and J genes are TRBV12-3 or TRBV12-4 and TRBJ2-2; D possibly corresponds to TRBD2 (6 bases). Trimming left V 3 bases short and J 2 bases short, with 19 bases between. The CDR3 runs 18 residues. The CDR3, as DNA: TGTGCCAGCAGTTTGTCCCCTGCTCGGCGGGAAAACACCGGGGAGCTGTTTTTT. Its protein is CASSLSPARRENTGELFF.

The CDR3 region is CASTGDRGRTDTQYF. CDR3 DNA: TGTGCCAGCACTGGGGACAGGGGACGCACAGATACGCAGTATTTT. The rearrangement uses TRBV6-5 and TRBJ2-3, with 10 bases identical to TRBD1. The CDR3 spans 15 residues. Germline assignment: CDR1 MNHEY and CDR2 SVGAGI. Germline trimming cut 7 bases from V and 1 base from J; bases unmatched to any gene: 5.

This clonotype was detected a few times. The CDR3 DNA is TGCGCCAGCAGCGGCCGGGACAGTAACACCGGGGAGCTGTTTTTT. It specifies CASSGRDSNTGELFF. The chain has TRBV4-1 and TRBJ2-2; 7 bases line up with TRBD1. CDR3 length: 15 amino acids. Looked up from germline, CDR1 is MGHRA and CDR2 is YSYEKL. Trimming at V came to 5 bases and at J to 2 bases, leaving 5 bases not matched to a gene.

This clonotype was seen only a few times. This rearrangement joins TRBV28 to TRBJ2-5, with D perhaps assigned TRBD1 or TRBD2 (5 bases each). Germline assignment: CDR1 MDHEN and CDR2 SYDVKM. CDR3 size: 15 residues. V gave up 2 bases and J gave up 0 bases, with 10 bases separating them. The CDR3 is CASSLRREYQETQYF. As DNA, the CDR3 is TGTGCCAGCAGTTTACGCAGGGAGTACCAAGAGACCCAGTACTTC.